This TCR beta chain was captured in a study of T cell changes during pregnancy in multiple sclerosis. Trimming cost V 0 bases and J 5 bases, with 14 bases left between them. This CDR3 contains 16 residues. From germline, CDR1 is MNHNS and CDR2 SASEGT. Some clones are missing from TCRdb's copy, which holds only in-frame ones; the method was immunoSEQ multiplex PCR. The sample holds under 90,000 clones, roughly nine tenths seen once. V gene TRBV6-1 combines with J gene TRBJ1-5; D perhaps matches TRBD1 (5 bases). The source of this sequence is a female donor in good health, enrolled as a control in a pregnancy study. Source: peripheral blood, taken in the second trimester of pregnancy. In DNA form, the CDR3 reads TGTGCCAGCAGTGAAGCGACAGTAATTATCTATCAGCCCCAGCATTTT. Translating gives CASSEATVIIYQPQHF.